This T cell receptor beta chain was profiled in a study of blood T cell repertoires in COVID-19. About the study: The samples span acute and convalescent COVID-19 from the United States, Italy and Spain. The analysed material was cDNA or gDNA that came from T cells, B-cell-depleted T cells, or PBMCs.

Source study methods: Estimation of nucleated cell counts was performed using reference gene primer amplification. The data were produced by immunoSEQ multiplex PCR, yet TCRdb's version contains in-frame clones alone and is incomplete. V and J calls and clone size are those listed in that table; D and trimming were worked out from the DNA. Among 85,000 to 120,000 clones listed, approximately 78% were seen once. The CDR3 spans 15 residues. Per germline, CDR1 SGHRS and CDR2 YFSETQ. Trimming took 1 base from V and 1 from J; bases not matched to a gene: 2. The specimen sequenced was peripheral blood. The genes are TRBV5-1 and TRBJ2-3, with 8 nucleotides matching TRBD2. The receptor's source is a man aged 55-75 years with active or convalescent COVID-19. For the CDR3, the DNA is TGCGCCAGCAGCTTGACAGCGGGGGGCACAGATACGCAGTATTTT. Amino acid sequence: CASSLTAGGTDTQYF.